This T cell receptor (beta chain) stems from a study of blood T cell repertoires in COVID-19. Turning to the study itself: Acute-phase and convalescent COVID-19 samples originated in the United States, Italy and Spain.

Original processing notes: Cell counts per sample came from amplifying reference gene primers. Clones were read by immunoSEQ multiplex PCR, and TCRdb kept only the in-frame ones, dropping some. Clonal size and the V and J genes are those of that table, whereas D and trimming came from the DNA. The sample has around 62,000 clones, around 87% seen once. CDR3 size: 15 residues. Trimming took 3 bases from V and 5 from J; bases not matched to a gene: 5. Germline CDR1 MDHEN, CDR2 SYDVKM. The clonotype originates from a human donor in a cohort sampled during active COVID-19. Sequenced material: peripheral blood. V and J are TRBV28 and TRBJ2-7; 12 bases are shared with TRBD2. Here the CDR3 reads CASSFYGLAGNEQYF. CDR3 coding DNA: TGTGCCAGCAGTTTTTATGGACTAGCGGGAAACGAGCAGTACTTC.